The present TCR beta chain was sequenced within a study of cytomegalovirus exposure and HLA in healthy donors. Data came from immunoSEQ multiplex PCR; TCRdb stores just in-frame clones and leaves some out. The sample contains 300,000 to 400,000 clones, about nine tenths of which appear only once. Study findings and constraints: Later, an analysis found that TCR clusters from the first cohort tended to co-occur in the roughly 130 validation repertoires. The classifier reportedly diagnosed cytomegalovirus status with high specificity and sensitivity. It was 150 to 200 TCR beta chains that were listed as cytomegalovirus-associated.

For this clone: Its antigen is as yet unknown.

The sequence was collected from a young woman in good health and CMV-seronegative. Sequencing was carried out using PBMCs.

DNA for the CDR3: TGTGCCAGCAGTGACGCTAGCGGGGGGGCAGATACGCAGTATTTT. Translating gives CASSDASGGADTQYF. This chain uses TRBV6-4 with TRBJ2-3; 12 nucleotides agree with TRBD2. Germline-derived CDR1 and CDR2 are MRHNA and SNTAGT. This CDR3 has 15 amino acids. V was pared by 2 bases and J by 4 bases, with 1 base of the junction left unmatched.